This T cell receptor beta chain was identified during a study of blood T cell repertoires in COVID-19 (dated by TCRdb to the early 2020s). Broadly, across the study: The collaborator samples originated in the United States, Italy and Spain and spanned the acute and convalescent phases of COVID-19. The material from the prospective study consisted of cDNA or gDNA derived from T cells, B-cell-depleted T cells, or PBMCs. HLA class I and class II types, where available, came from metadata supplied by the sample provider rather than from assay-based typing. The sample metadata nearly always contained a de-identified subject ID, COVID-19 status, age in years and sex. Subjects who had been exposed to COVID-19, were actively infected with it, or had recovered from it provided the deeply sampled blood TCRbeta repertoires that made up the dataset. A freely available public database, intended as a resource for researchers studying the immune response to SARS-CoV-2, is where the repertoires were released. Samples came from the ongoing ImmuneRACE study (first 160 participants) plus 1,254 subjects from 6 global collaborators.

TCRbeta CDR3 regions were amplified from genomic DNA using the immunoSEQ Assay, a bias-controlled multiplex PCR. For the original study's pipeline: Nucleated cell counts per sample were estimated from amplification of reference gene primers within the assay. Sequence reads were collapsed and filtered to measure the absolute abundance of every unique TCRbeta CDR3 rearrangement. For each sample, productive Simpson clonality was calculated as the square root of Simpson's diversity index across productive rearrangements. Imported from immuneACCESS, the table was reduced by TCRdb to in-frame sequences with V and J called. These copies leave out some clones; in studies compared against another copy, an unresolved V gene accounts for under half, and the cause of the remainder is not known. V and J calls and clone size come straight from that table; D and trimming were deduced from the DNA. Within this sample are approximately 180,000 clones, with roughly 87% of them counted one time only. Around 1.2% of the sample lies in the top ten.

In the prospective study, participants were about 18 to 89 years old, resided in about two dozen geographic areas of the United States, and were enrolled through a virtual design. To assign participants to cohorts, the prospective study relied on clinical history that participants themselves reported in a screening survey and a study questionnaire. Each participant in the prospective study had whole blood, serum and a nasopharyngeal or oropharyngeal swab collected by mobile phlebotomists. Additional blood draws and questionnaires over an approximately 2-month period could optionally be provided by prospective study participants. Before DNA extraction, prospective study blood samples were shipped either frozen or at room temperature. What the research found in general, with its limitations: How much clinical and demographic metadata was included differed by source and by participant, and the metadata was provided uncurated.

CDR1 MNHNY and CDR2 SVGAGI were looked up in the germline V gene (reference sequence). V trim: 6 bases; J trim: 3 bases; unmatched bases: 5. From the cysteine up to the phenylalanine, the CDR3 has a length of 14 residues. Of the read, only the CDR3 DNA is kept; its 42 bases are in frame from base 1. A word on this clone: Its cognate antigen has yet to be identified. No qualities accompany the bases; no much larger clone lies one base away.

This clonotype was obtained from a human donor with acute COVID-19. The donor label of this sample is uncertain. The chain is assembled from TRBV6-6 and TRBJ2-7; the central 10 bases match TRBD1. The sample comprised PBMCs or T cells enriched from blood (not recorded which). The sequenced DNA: TGTGCCAGCAGAGAGGGACAGGGGATCTACGAGCAGTACTTC. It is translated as CASREGQGIYEQYF.